The 18 T cell receptor beta chains in this list originate from one sample, sequenced in a study of OX40 agonist ivuxolimab in advanced cancers. The method was immunoSEQ multiplex PCR; TCRdb's version includes in-frame clones alone and lacks a portion of them. The sample includes roughly 92,000 clones, approximately 88% of them seen just once. The sequencing here drew on CD4+ or CD8+ T cells sorted from blood, taken in a trial of the OX40 agonist ivuxolimab. The receptors stem from an adult with an advanced solid tumor such as melanoma, head and neck, liver or kidney cancer.

CDR3 residues: CAIGRVGYEQYF. DNA of the CDR3: TGTGCCATAGGGAGGGTCGGGTACGAGCAGTACTTC. This chain joins TRBV6-6 and TRBJ2-7; 7 bases align to TRBD2. V was clipped by 10 bases and J by 4 bases; unmatched bases: 7. The CDR3 totals 12 residues. Germline V gene data show CDR1 as MNHNY and CDR2 as SVGAGI (reference sequence).

This chain uses TRBV7-3 with TRBJ1-2; weak D call: TRBD1 (5 bases). From germline, CDR1 is SGHTA and CDR2 FQGTGA. V dropped 1 base and J dropped 3 bases, with 6 bases sitting between them. CDR3 size: 13 residues. The CDR3: CASSLRGDYGYTF. The CDR3, as DNA: TGTGCCAGCAGCTTAAGGGGGGACTATGGCTACACCTTC.

J is TRBJ1-4 and V is TRBV2; D gene uncertain. The ends were cut back, 2 bases at V and 4 bases at J, with 8 bases in the middle. The CDR3 is 14 residues long. Germline lookup yields CDR1 SNHLY and CDR2 FYNNEI. The CDR3 spells CASSELRYNEKLFF. CDR3 DNA sequence: TGTGCCAGCAGTGAACTACGGTATAATGAAAAACTGTTTTTT. Together with reference TRBV2 and TRBJ1-4, the CDR3 gives the full variable domain: EPEVTQTPSHQVTQMGQEVILRCVPISNHLYFYWYRQILGQKVEFLVSFYNNEISEKSEIFDDQFSVERPDGSNFTLKIRSTKLEDSAMYFCASSELRYNEKLFFGSGTQLSVL.

V and J are TRBV5-5 and TRBJ1-2, with D perhaps matching TRBD1 (5 bases). V was pared by 4 bases and J by 2 bases, with 18 bases between. This CDR3 spans 16 amino acids. Germline V gene lookup returns CDR1 SGHKS and CDR2 YYEKEE (reference sequence). The CDR3 loop reads CASSAGTNSANYGYTF. Written as DNA, the CDR3 is TGTGCCAGCAGCGCCGGGACCAACTCGGCCAACTATGGCTACACCTTC.

V is TRBV7-9 and J is TRBJ1-6, with D perhaps matching TRBD1 (5 bases). The CDR3 totals 13 residues. Germline values: CDR1 SEHNR, CDR2 FQNEAQ (reference sequence). V shed 8 bases and J shed 6 bases, with 11 bases lying between them. CDR3 in amino acids: CASGTGGNSPLHF. The CDR3 DNA reads TGTGCCAGCGGGACCGGAGGTAATTCACCCCTCCACTTT.

In this sample, this clone turned up once. The chain couples TRBV7-9 to TRBJ2-1; D might be TRBD2 (7 bases). This CDR3 region has 15 residues. Deletions cut 7 bases from V and 7 bases from J, with 20 bases between. CDR1 SEHNR and CDR2 FQNEAQ come from the germline V gene (reference sequence). For the CDR3, the DNA is TGTGCCAGCACCACCTTTGGGGGGGGCCCGAATGAGCAGTTCTTC. Protein: CASTTFGGGPNEQFF.

The chain uses TRBV6-4 and TRBJ1-5, with a possible D match to TRBD1 (5 bases). Trimming shortened V by 4 bases and J by 3 bases, and 13 bases separated the two germline ends. Germline loops: CDR1 MRHNA, CDR2 SNTAGT. This CDR3 is 15 amino acids long. In nucleotides, the CDR3 is TGTGCCAGCAGTGTGTCGGGGGGAAACAATCAGCCCCAGCATTTT. It yields the protein CASSVSGGNNQPQHF.

The chain recombines TRBV6-1 with TRBJ2-3; D possibly corresponds to TRBD1 (5 bases). V was pared by 2 bases and J by 4 bases, with 10 bases between. CDR3 length: 14 amino acids. Germline-derived CDR1 and CDR2 are MNHNS and SASEGT. CDR3 nucleotides: TGTGCCAGCAGTGAAAGGGGTCCCCCAGATACGCAGTATTTT. It encodes CASSERGPPDTQYF.

The chain is built from TRBV10-3 and TRBJ1-1; D is possibly TRBD1 (6 bases). V was shortened by 2 bases and J by 4 bases, with 17 bases between the two germline ends. The CDR3 runs to 16 residues. Germline-derived CDR1 and CDR2 are ENHRY and SYGVKD. As DNA, the CDR3 is TGTGCCATCAGTGAGACAGGGCGGAGCGGGGGCACTGAAGCTTTCTTT. Translating gives CAISETGRSGGTEAFF.

J is TRBJ2-1 and V is TRBV5-1; TRBD2 aligns across 12 bases. With V trimmed by 4 bases and J by 7 bases, 9 bases remained unmatched. Germline CDR1 and CDR2: SGHRS and YFSETQ. This CDR3 is built from 16 residues. This CDR3 reads CASSRVLAGGPNEQFF. The CDR3 DNA reads TGCGCCAGCAGCAGGGTGCTAGCGGGAGGGCCGAATGAGCAGTTCTTC.

The V gene is TRBV16, the J gene TRBJ1-2; 7 nucleotides line up with TRBD1. The CDR3 runs to 15 residues. CDR1 KGHSY and CDR2 FQNENV come from the germline V gene. J was trimmed by 7 bases and V by 1 base; bases with no gene match: 9. The CDR3 DNA reads as TGTGCCAGCAGCCAATGGAGACAGGGAATTTTTGGCTACACCTTC. Residues: CASSQWRQGIFGYTF.

The chain employs TRBV7-3 and TRBJ2-1, with D possibly TRBD2 on 5 matching bases. This CDR3 is 15 amino acids long. Trimming left V 5 bases short and J 1 base short, with 12 bases between. CDR1 SGHTA and CDR2 FQGTGA come from the germline V gene. The CDR3 nucleotides are TGTGCCAGCAGCCCTTCTAGAGGGTCCTACAATGAGCAGTTCTTC. Amino acids: CASSPSRGSYNEQFF.

V gene TRBV7-8 combines with J gene TRBJ2-7; the match to TRBD2 covers 13 bases. Germline assignment: CDR1 SGHVS and CDR2 FQNEAQ. Unmatched junction bases numbered 3, after V lost 1 base and J lost 0 bases. The CDR3 has 17 residues. The CDR3 DNA sequence: TGTGCCAGCAGCTTAGGGTGGACTAGCGGGAGCTCCTACGAGCAGTACTTC. Translation gives CASSLGWTSGSSYEQYF.

The chain employs TRBV28 and TRBJ2-7; no clear D. Germline V lookup: CDR1 MDHEN, CDR2 SYDVKM. V was clipped by 3 bases and J by 6 bases, with 15 bases between them. There are 14 residues in the CDR3. The CDR3 DNA reads as TGTGCCAGCAGTTTCCCGTTTGGATCCGGCGAGCAGTACTTC. It yields the protein CASSFPFGSGEQYF.

The rearrangement joins TRBV9 to TRBJ2-3; D perhaps matches TRBD2 (5 bases). CDR1 and CDR2 from the germline V gene are SGDLS and YYNGEE. This CDR3 region has 15 residues. With 4 bases removed from V and 5 bases from J, the gap between germline ends came to 17 bases. The CDR3 nucleotides are TGTGCCAGCAGCTTCCGTGGCGGGTACCTAGATACGCAGTATTTT. It is translated as CASSFRGGYLDTQYF. The variable domain in full, with the rest retrieved from reference TRBV9 and TRBJ2-3, is DSGVTQTPKHLITATGQRVTLRCSPRSGDLSVYWYQQSLDQGLQFLIQYYNGEERAKGNILERFSAQQFPDLHSELNLSSLELGDSALYFCASSFRGGYLDTQYFGPGTRLTVL.

The rearrangement joins TRBV5-6 to TRBJ1-2; TRBD1 agrees at 8 bases. Germline values: CDR1 SGHDT, CDR2 YYEEEE. Trimming at V came to 6 bases and at J to 6 bases, leaving 7 bases not matched to a gene. This CDR3 region has 13 residues. The CDR3 DNA is TGTGCCAGCACCCAGGACAGGGAGGATGGCTACACCTTC. This encodes CASTQDREDGYTF.

The rearrangement links TRBV4-2 to TRBJ2-1, with no clear D. This CDR3 is built from 13 residues. V was clipped by 0 bases and J by 5 bases, with 5 bases between them. Looked up from germline, CDR1 is LGHNA and CDR2 is YNFKEQ. This CDR3 is CASSQDHNNEQFF. The CDR3 DNA reads as TGTGCCAGCAGCCAAGACCACAACAATGAGCAGTTCTTC.

The chain combines TRBV6-5 with TRBJ1-6, with a tentative D call TRBD1 (5 bases). The CDR3 loop spans 16 amino acids. Deletions cut 3 bases from V and 1 base from J, with 10 bases between. Germline CDR1 MNHEY, CDR2 SVGAGI. The CDR3 bases are TGTGCCAGCAGTTATTCGGGACCGTCCTATAATTCACCCCTCCACTTT. The encoded protein is CASSYSGPSYNSPLHF.